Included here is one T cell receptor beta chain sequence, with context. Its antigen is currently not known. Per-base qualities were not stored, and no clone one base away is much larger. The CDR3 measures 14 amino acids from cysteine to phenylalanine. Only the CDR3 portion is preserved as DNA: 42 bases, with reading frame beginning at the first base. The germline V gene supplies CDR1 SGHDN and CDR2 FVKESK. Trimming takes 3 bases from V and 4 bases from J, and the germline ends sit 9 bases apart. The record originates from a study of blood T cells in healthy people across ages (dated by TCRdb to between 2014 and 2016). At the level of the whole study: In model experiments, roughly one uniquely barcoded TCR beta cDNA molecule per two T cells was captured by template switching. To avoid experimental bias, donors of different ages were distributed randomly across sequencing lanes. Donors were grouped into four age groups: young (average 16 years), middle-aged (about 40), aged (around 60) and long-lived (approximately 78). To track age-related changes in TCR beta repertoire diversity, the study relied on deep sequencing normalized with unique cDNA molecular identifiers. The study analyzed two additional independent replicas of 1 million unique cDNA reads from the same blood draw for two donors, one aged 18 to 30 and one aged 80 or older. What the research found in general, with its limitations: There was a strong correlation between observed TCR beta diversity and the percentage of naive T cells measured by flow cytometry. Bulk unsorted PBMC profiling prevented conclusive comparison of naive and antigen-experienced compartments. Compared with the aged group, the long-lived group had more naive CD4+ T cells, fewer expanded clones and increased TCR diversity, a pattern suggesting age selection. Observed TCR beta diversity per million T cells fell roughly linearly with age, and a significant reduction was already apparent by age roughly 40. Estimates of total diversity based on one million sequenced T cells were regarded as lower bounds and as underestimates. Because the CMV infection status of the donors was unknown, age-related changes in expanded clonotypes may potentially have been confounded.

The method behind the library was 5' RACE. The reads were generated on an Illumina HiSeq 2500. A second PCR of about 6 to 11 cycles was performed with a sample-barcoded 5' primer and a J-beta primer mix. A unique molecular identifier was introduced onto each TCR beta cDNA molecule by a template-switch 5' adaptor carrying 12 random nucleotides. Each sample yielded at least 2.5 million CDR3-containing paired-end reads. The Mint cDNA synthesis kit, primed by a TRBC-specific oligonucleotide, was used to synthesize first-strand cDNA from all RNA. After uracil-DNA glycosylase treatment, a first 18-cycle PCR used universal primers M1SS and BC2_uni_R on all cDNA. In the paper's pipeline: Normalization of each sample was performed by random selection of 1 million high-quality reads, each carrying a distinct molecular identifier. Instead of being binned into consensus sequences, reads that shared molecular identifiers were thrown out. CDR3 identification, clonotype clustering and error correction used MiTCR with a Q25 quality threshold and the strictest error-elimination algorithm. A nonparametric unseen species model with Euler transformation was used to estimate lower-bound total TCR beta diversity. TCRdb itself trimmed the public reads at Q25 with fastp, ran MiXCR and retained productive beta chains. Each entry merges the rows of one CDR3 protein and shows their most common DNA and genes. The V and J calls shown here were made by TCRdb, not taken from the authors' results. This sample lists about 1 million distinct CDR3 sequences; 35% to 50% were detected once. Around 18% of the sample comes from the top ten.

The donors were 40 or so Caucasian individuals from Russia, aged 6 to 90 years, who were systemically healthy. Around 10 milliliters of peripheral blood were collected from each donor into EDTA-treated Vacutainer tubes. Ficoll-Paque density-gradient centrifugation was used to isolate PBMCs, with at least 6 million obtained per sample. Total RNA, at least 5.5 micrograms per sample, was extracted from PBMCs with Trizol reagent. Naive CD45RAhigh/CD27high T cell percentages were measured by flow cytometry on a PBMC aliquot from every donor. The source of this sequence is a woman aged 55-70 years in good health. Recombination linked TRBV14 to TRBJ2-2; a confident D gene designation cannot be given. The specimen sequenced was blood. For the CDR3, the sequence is CASSHPVPTGELFF. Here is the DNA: TGTGCCAGCAGCCATCCTGTACCCACCGGGGAGCTGTTTTTT. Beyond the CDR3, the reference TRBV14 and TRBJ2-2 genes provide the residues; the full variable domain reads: EAGVTQFPSHSVIEKGQTVTLRCDPISGHDNLYWYRRVMGKEIKFLLHFVKESKQDESGMPNNRFLAERTGGTYSTLKVQPAELEDSGVYFCASSHPVPTGELFFGEGSRLTVL.